This TCR beta chain was identified during a study of cytomegalovirus exposure and HLA in healthy donors (dated by TCRdb to 2016 to 2017). For the wider study: According to a later analysis, one platform produced both the roughly 110 validation repertoires and the 700 or so repertoires of the first cohort. The study was designed to test whether signatures of past pathogen exposure could be identified by cataloging public T cell receptors. The study combined high-throughput TCR immunosequencing, statistical association of individual TCRs with disease status, and machine learning to predict cytomegalovirus infection status. In addition to the first cohort of 666 subjects, a separate validation cohort of about 120 different subjects was used.

Libraries were made using the immunoSEQ multiplex PCR assay. For the original study's pipeline: A statistical classification framework was developed to diagnose cytomegalovirus status using the catalog of TCR beta chain sequences. TCRdb retrieved this table from immuneACCESS and kept in-frame rearrangements only. Not all clones are present; in checked studies, unresolved V genes account for under half, and no reason is known for the remainder. V and J calls and clone size are those listed in that table; D and trimming were worked out from the DNA. Across this sample there are about 63,000 clones, with roughly nine tenths seen only once. The ten biggest clones cover 0.95% to 1.5% of the sample. This clone appeared a single time. The antigen it binds to is not known. Base qualities are not at hand, and no much larger clone is one base apart. Separate from the approximately 670-subject first cohort, the validation cohort of around 130 subjects was the group to which the donors belonged.

Beyond this particular receptor, the publication reports: The study gave a list of about 150 TCR beta chains associated with cytomegalovirus. A few of the identified cytomegalovirus-associated TCR beta chains were confirmed in vitro to be specific for cytomegalovirus antigens. A later analysis lacked HLA typing for the validation cohort, so it scored co-occurrence in that cohort across all 110 or so repertoires. Of the cluster scores, approximately 94% were above 0 in a later analysis, which found that TCRs clustered in the first cohort also tended to co-occur in the roughly 130 validation repertoires. It was suggested by the authors that the approach could potentially be generalized to other disease states and immunological phenotypes. In both the original and validation cohorts, the classifier was reported to diagnose cytomegalovirus status with high specificity and sensitivity. Most TCR sequences were seen in very few donors, while some public TCRs were found in many individuals.

From the germline V gene, CDR1 is MNHNS and CDR2 is SASEGT. Cut back by 9 bases and 10 bases, the V and J ends lie 22 bases apart. Reading from cysteine to phenylalanine, the CDR3 counts 13 amino acids. The only DNA kept is the CDR3, 39 bases in frame from the first base. Sequencing used PBMCs. The TCR was taken from a woman younger than 30 in good health and CMV-seronegative. The chain couples TRBV6-1 to TRBJ2-7; possibly the D gene is TRBD2, per 5 matching bases. The CDR3 has the sequence CASKPGDARDQYF. The sequenced DNA: TGTGCCAGTAAACCCGGGGATGCACGTGATCAGTACTTC.